This TCR beta chain was retrieved from a study of pediatric ulcerative colitis. During colonoscopy, one to two rectal pinch biopsies were collected. Germline CDR1 is MGHRA and CDR2 is YSYEKL. This CDR3 has 15 residues. The junction had 4 bases not matched to a gene; V was cut back by 0 bases and J by 4 bases. TCRdb's copy holds only in-frame clones and misses some; the assay was immunoSEQ multiplex PCR. The sample shows 40,000 to 60,000 clones, 60% to 85% of them seen only once. The TCR was taken from a girl aged 5-17 years with moderate ulcerative colitis. The sequenced material came from gut tissue. The genes are TRBV4-1 and TRBJ1-2, with TRBD1 matching 8 bases. The CDR3 is CASSQDVRGLYGYTF. DNA for the CDR3: TGCGCCAGCAGCCAAGATGTCAGGGGGCTCTATGGCTACACCTTC.